The 16 T cell receptor beta chains in this list originate from one sample, sequenced in a study of post-analysis software for immune sequencing data. Whole-study results and caveats: Patients showed TRBV5-6, TRBV5-1 and TRBV20-1 among a handful of TRBV segments more frequent than in controls.

Their target antigens are unknown. Every TCR beta cDNA library bore unique molecular identifiers. One entry per CDR3 protein, called by TCRdb with MiXCR from the PCR reads. The sample records hundreds of thousands of distinct CDR3 sequences, approximately 57% being singletons. Sequenced material: blood. Every receptor here comes from a girl between 5 and 17 years old with multiple sclerosis.

In this sample, this clonotype turned up a few times. The chain carries TRBV7-2 and TRBJ1-6; the match to TRBD1 covers 7 bases. The CDR3 contains 18 residues. The germline CDR1 and CDR2 sequences are SGHTA and FQGNSA. The V segment lost 0 bases and the J segment 0 bases; nucleotides outside the gene matches: 5. The CDR3: CASSLARQGGSYNSPLHF. CDR3 DNA: TGTGCCAGCAGCTTAGCGAGACAGGGTGGCTCCTATAATTCACCCCTCCACTTT. Drawing the rest from reference TRBV7-2 and TRBJ1-6, the complete variable domain is GAGVSQSPSNKVTEKGKDVELRCDPISGHTALYWYRQSLGQGLEFLIYFQGNSAPDKSGLPSDRFSAERTGGSVSTLTIQRTQQEDSAVYLCASSLARQGGSYNSPLHFGNGTRLTVT.

Only a few counts were recorded for this clonotype. This chain links TRBV27 with TRBJ2-3; tentatively, D is TRBD1 (7 bases). V was shortened by 10 bases and J by 8 bases, with 22 bases between the two germline ends. The CDR3 runs 14 residues. Germline V gene sequence: CDR1 MNHEY, CDR2 SMNVEV (reference sequence). CDR3 in DNA: TGTGCCACCCAACCCGTTCAGGGGGGTGGTACGCAGTATTTT. Protein sequence: CATQPVQGGGTQYF.

This clonotype was seen only a few times. The V gene is TRBV13, the J gene TRBJ2-1, with a tentative D call TRBD2 (6 bases). Germline-derived CDR1 and CDR2 are PRHDT and FYEKMQ (reference sequence). The CDR3 extends over 14 amino acids. V shed 3 bases and J shed 5 bases, with 11 bases lying between them. In DNA form, the CDR3 reads TGTGCCAGCAGCTTTTGGGCGGGGAACAATGAGCAGTTCTTC. This codes for CASSFWAGNNEQFF.

This rearrangement joins TRBV6-4 to TRBJ2-2; possible D gene TRBD2, 6 bases. V was pared by 4 bases and J by 3 bases, with 6 bases between. This CDR3 contains 13 residues. The germline CDR1 and CDR2 sequences are MRHNA and SNTAGT. The CDR3 region is CASSAGDTGELFF. The DNA for the CDR3 is TGTGCCAGCAGTGCGGGAGACACCGGGGAGCTGTTTTTT.

This sequence joins TRBV7-2 and TRBJ2-3, with D unclear. Deletions cut 4 bases from V and 4 bases from J, with 9 bases between. There are 13 residues in the CDR3. CDR1 SGHTA and CDR2 FQGNSA come from the germline V gene. CDR3: CASSSTSPDTQYF. The CDR3, as DNA: TGTGCCAGCAGCTCTACGTCACCAGATACGCAGTATTTT. The whole variable domain, filled in from reference TRBV7-2 and TRBJ2-3, reads GAGVSQSPSNKVTEKGKDVELRCDPISGHTALYWYRQSLGQGLEFLIYFQGNSAPDKSGLPSDRFSAERTGGSVSTLTIQRTQQEDSAVYLCASSSTSPDTQYFGPGTRLTVL.

This chain connects TRBV29-1 to TRBJ2-7; unclear D gene. Deletions cut 2 bases from V and 3 bases from J, with 8 bases between. Germline values: CDR1 SQVTM, CDR2 ANQGSEA. The CDR3 sequence is 12 residues long. The CDR3, as DNA: TGCAGCGTTGAAATACTATACTACGAGCAGTACTTC. Translation gives CSVEILYYEQYF.

CDR3 sequence: CAGDQVIPNEQYF. CDR3 DNA: TGTGCCGGGGACCAGGTCATCCCCAACGAGCAGTACTTC. The chain has TRBV6-5 and TRBJ2-7, with D perhaps being TRBD1 or TRBD2 (5 bases each). Germline CDR1 MNHEY, CDR2 SVGAGI. V was clipped by 11 bases and J by 5 bases, with 19 bases between them. The CDR3 loop spans 13 amino acids.

V and J are TRBV20-1 and TRBJ2-3; D uncertain. Trimming left V 3 bases short and J 0 bases short, with 4 bases between. Germline V gene lookup returns CDR1 DFQATT and CDR2 SNEGSKA (reference sequence). The CDR3 contains 12 residues. The CDR3 is CSASESTDTQYF. CDR3 nucleotides: TGCAGTGCTAGTGAAAGCACAGATACGCAGTATTTT.

V and J are TRBV20-1 and TRBJ2-7, with TRBD2 as a possible D gene (6 bases). The CDR3 has 12 amino acids. Germline CDR1 reads DFQATT; CDR2 reads SNEGSKA (reference sequence). V gave up 6 bases and J gave up 2 bases, with 11 bases separating them. CDR3 bases: TGCAGTGCGCCAGGGACTGCCTACGAGCAGTACTTC. Amino acid sequence: CSAPGTAYEQYF.

V gene TRBV5-1 combines with J gene TRBJ1-2; tentatively, D is TRBD1 (5 bases). Trimming pared 0 bases from V and 8 bases from J, leaving 14 bases between. This CDR3 has 14 residues. CDR1 is SGHRS and CDR2 is YFSETQ in the germline V gene. CDR3 in amino acids: CASSLVGGRFGYTF. DNA of the CDR3: TGCGCCAGCAGCTTGGTGGGGGGACGATTCGGCTACACCTTC.

The chain recombines TRBV25-1 with TRBJ1-1; 7 bases map to TRBD1. CDR1 is MGHDK, CDR2 SYGVNS, per germline. The CDR3 contains 15 residues. With V trimmed by 0 bases and J by 4 bases, 5 bases remained unmatched. The CDR3 coding sequence is TGTGCCAGCAGTGAATATCAGGGGGTCAGCACTGAAGCTTTCTTT. It encodes CASSEYQGVSTEAFF.

This clonotype appeared a single time. The chain links TRBV6-6 to TRBJ2-1, with TRBD2 matching over 13 bases. V lost 9 bases to trimming and J lost 9 bases; unmatched junction nucleotides: 5. CDR1 MNHNY and CDR2 SVGAGI come from the germline V gene (reference sequence). The length of the CDR3 is 13 residues. The CDR3, as DNA: TGTGCCAGTTCGGGACTAGCGGGAATTGAGCAGTTCTTC. Translating it yields CASSGLAGIEQFF.

The V gene is TRBV29-1, the J gene TRBJ2-1, with D perhaps TRBD1 (6 bases). Germline V gives CDR1 SQVTM, CDR2 ANQGSEA. The germline V and J ends were trimmed by 2 bases and 7 bases, with 12 bases remaining between them. There are 13 residues in the CDR3. CDR3 in DNA: TGCAGCGTTGAACTGGGGGCGAAAAATGAGCAGTTCTTC. This codes for CSVELGAKNEQFF.

This chain connects TRBV20-1 to TRBJ2-3, with TRBD2 identical over 8 bases. V lost 1 base to trimming and J lost 4 bases; unmatched junction nucleotides: 10. There are 16 residues in the CDR3. CDR1 is DFQATT and CDR2 is SNEGSKA in the germline V gene (reference sequence). The CDR3 is CSARAPLREGPDTQYF. The CDR3 coding sequence is TGCAGTGCTAGAGCCCCTCTTCGGGAGGGCCCAGATACGCAGTATTTT.

The chain has TRBV12-3 or TRBV12-4 and TRBJ2-7; D possibly corresponds to TRBD1 (6 bases). V was trimmed by 7 bases and J by 2 bases, leaving 21 bases between them. The CDR3 covers 16 residues. The CDR3: CASTNFYRDTPYEQYF. The CDR3 region has the DNA TGTGCCAGCACAAATTTTTACCGGGACACCCCCTACGAGCAGTACTTC.

The chain uses TRBV9 and TRBJ2-1, with 10 bases aligning to TRBD1. With 0 bases clipped from V and 1 base from J, the junction kept 1 base outside the gene matches. The CDR3 loop spans 16 amino acids. The germline V gene has CDR1 SGDLS and CDR2 YYNGEE. This CDR3 is CASSVGDRGSYNEQFF. CDR3 nucleotides: TGTGCCAGCAGCGTAGGGGACAGGGGATCCTACAATGAGCAGTTCTTC.